One and the same sample provided the 15 T cell receptor beta chains below, sequenced in a study of blood T cells in healthy people across ages. The second PCR ran roughly 7 to 11 cycles with a sample-barcoded 5' primer and J-beta primers. TCRdb called the 5' RACE reads again in MiXCR, with one record for every CDR3 protein. The sample yields about 1.7 million distinct CDR3 sequences, approximately 28% seen once. Sequencing used blood. The receptor set was obtained from a woman aged 25 to 45 in good health.

This clonotype has more than one count but fewer than ten. The gene calls are TRBV20-1 and TRBJ2-1, with D tentatively TRBD1 or TRBD2 (5 bases each). Germline V CDR1 and CDR2: DFQATT, SNEGSKA (reference sequence). V lost 4 bases and J 6 bases, leaving 10 bases between the germline ends. The CDR3 has 12 residues. CDR3 sequence (DNA): TGCAGTGCTATAGACAGCGGCAATGAGCAGTTCTTC. Translation: CSAIDSGNEQFF.

The chain employs TRBV6-4 and TRBJ1-6; D remains ambiguous. CDR1 and CDR2 from the germline V gene are MRHNA and SNTAGT. V dropped 5 bases and J dropped 3 bases, with 11 bases sitting between them. The length of the CDR3 is 15 residues. The CDR3 here is CASSRQIGYNSPLHF. DNA of the CDR3: TGTGCCAGCAGTCGGCAGATTGGCTATAATTCACCCCTCCACTTT.

The chain couples TRBV29-1 to TRBJ2-1; TRBD1 is a possible D gene (5 bases). Germline lookup yields CDR1 SQVTM and CDR2 ANQGSEA. The CDR3 totals 12 residues. The V gene lost 7 bases and the J gene lost 8 bases, with 15 bases spanning the gap. The CDR3 is CSAQQDLDEQFF. In DNA form, the CDR3 reads TGCAGCGCCCAACAGGATTTGGATGAGCAGTTCTTC.

This rearrangement joins TRBV15 to TRBJ1-3, with D possibly matching TRBD1 (6 bases). V was cut by 3 bases and J by 0 bases, with 12 bases left in between. This CDR3 has 16 residues. Germline CDR1 LNHNV, CDR2 YYDKDF (reference sequence). CDR3 residues: CATSSFRTDSGNTIYF. The CDR3 nucleotides are TGTGCCACCAGCAGCTTTAGGACAGACTCTGGAAACACCATATATTTT.

The CDR3 coding sequence is TGTGCCAGCAGCCTGGACCCGGGGGGAGCTTTCTTT. Translation: CASSLDPGGAFF. The chain has TRBV28 and TRBJ1-1, with D maybe TRBD1 (5 bases). The CDR3 is made up of 12 amino acids. Germline V CDR1 and CDR2: MDHEN, SYDVKM. With 6 bases removed from V and 10 bases from J, the gap between germline ends came to 15 bases.

There are a few counts of this clonotype. An end of the junction differs from the germline gene, which may be a read error. The rearrangement links TRBV7-9 to TRBJ1-2, with D perhaps TRBD1 (5 bases). The germline CDR1 and CDR2 sequences are SEHNR and FQNEAQ (reference sequence). The CDR3 loop spans 17 amino acids. DNA for the CDR3: TGTGCCAGCAGCCCCCGGGGTGAGGCGGGGACTAACTATGACTACACCTTC. Its translation: CASSPRGEAGTNYDYTF.

In nucleotides, the CDR3 is TGTGCCAGCAGCCGGGTTTTTGTCGATACGCAGTATTTT. Protein product: CASSRVFVDTQYF. The chain couples TRBV4-2 to TRBJ2-3; D not resolved. Trimming shortened V by 4 bases and J by 6 bases, and 11 bases separated the two germline ends. Germline lookup yields CDR1 LGHNA and CDR2 YNFKEQ. The CDR3 totals 13 residues.

This clonotype was observed a few times. The V and J genes are TRBV9 and TRBJ1-4; no definite D call. The CDR3 spans 14 residues. V shed 3 bases and J shed 1 base, with 7 bases lying between them. Germline CDR1 is SGDLS and CDR2 is YYNGEE. The CDR3 DNA sequence: TGTGCCAGCAGCGCTGCTGAAACTAATGAAAAACTGTTTTTT. Its protein is CASSAAETNEKLFF.

This clonotype appeared a few times. The genes are TRBV28 and TRBJ1-4; D might be TRBD1 (5 bases). The germline V and J ends were trimmed by 6 bases and 4 bases, with 12 bases remaining between them. Germline lookup yields CDR1 MDHEN and CDR2 SYDVKM. There are 14 residues in the CDR3. The CDR3 here is CASSTPGINEKLFF. The CDR3 DNA reads TGTGCCAGCAGCACTCCAGGGATTAATGAAAAACTGTTTTTT.

This clonotype has ten or more counts. The chain combines TRBV6-9 with TRBJ1-2; no reliable D call. The CDR3 contains 11 residues. Germline values: CDR1 MNHGY, CDR2 SVAAGI. The V end was cut by 9 bases, the J end by 8 bases, with 13 bases between. For the CDR3, the DNA is TGTGCCAGACCCCCGGGTTTGGGCTACACCTTC. Protein sequence: CARPPGLGYTF.

A few counts support this clonotype. J is TRBJ2-3 and V is TRBV5-1; 12 bases fit TRBD2. CDR1 and CDR2 (germline): SGHRS, YFSETQ. The V gene end was trimmed by 5 bases and the J gene end by 5 bases; junction bases not matched to a gene: 9. The CDR3 extends over 16 amino acids. The CDR3 DNA sequence: TGCGCCAGCAGGCCACCTAGCGGGAGGGCCAAAGATACGCAGTATTTT. It translates to CASRPPSGRAKDTQYF.

The table lists this clonotype with a few counts. Possible read error: a much larger clone is one base away. The rearrangement uses TRBV5-1 and TRBJ2-1; D possibly uses TRBD1 or TRBD2 (5 bases each). The CDR3 totals 14 residues. CDR1 and CDR2 from the germline V gene are SGHRS and YFSETQ. CDR3 residues: CASSFYRGDNERFF. The CDR3 bases are TGCGCCAGCAGCTTCTACCGGGGCGACAATGAGCGGTTCTTC.

This clonotype was seen a few times. The V gene is TRBV20-1, the J gene TRBJ2-7; 13 bases agree with TRBD2. There are 16 residues in the CDR3. V lost 5 bases to trimming and J lost 2 bases; unmatched junction nucleotides: 9. CDR1 DFQATT and CDR2 SNEGSKA come from the germline V gene (reference sequence). Here the CDR3 reads CSAEPATSGGTYEQYF. In DNA, the CDR3 is TGCAGTGCTGAGCCCGCGACTAGCGGGGGGACCTACGAGCAGTACTTC.

To note about this clonotype: This probably arose from a read error, given a far larger clone one base away. The chain uses TRBV7-2 and TRBJ2-7, with a tentative D call TRBD1 (6 bases). Matching the DNA end better, TRBJ2-5 makes the J call doubtful. The CDR3 length is 14 residues. The V gene's germline CDR1 is SGHTA and CDR2 FQGNSA. The DNA for the CDR3 is TGTGCCAGCAGCTTGGCAGGGGCTCAAGTGACCCAGTACTTC. This translates into CASSLAGAQVTQYF.

This clonotype occurred many times. V gene TRBV5-1 combines with J gene TRBJ2-1; D uncertain. CDR3 length equals 11 residues. From germline, CDR1 is SGHRS and CDR2 YFSETQ. With 2 bases removed from V and 10 bases from J, the gap between germline ends came to 7 bases. CDR3 in amino acids: CASSFSREQFF. DNA of the CDR3: TGCGCCAGCAGCTTTTCTCGGGAGCAGTTCTTC.